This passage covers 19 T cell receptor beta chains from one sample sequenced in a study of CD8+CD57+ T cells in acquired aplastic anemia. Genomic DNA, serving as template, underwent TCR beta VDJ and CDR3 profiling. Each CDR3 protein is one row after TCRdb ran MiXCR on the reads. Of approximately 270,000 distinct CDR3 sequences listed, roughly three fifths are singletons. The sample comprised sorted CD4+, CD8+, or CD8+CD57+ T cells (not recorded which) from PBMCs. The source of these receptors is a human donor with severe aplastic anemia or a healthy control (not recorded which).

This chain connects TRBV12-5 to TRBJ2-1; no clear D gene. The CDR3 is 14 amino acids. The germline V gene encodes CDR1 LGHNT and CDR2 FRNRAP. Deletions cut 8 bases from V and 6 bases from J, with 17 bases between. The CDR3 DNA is TGTGCTAGTAGCGTCCAGACGCAGAGCAATGAGCAGTTCTTC. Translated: CASSVQTQSNEQFF.

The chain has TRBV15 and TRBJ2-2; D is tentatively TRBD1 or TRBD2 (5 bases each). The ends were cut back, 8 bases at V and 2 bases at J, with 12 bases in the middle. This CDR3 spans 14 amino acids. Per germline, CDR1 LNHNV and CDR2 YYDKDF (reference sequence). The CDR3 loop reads CATEGQVNTGELFF. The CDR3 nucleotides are TGTGCCACCGAGGGGCAGGTTAACACCGGGGAGCTGTTTTTT.

DNA for the CDR3: TGCGCCAGCAGCTTGGACCTCTCTGGAAACACCATATATTTT. It codes for CASSLDLSGNTIYF. The chain couples TRBV5-1 to TRBJ1-3; D not certain. There are 14 residues in the CDR3. Deletions cut 0 bases from V and 0 bases from J, with 4 bases between. The germline gives CDR1 SGHRS, CDR2 YFSETQ.

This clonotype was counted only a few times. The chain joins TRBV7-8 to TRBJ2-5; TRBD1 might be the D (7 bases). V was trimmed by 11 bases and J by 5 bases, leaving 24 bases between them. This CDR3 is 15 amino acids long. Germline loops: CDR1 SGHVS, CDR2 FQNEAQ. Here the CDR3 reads CASEGRDRAGETQYF. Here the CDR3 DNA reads TGTGCCTCGGAGGGGAGAGACAGGGCGGGTGAGACCCAGTACTTC.

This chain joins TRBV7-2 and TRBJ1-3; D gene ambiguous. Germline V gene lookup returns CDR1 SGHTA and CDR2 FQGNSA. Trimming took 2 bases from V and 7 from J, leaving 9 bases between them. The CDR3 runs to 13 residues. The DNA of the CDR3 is TGTGCCAGCAGCTTACGGCAATTGAACACCATATATTTT. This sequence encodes CASSLRQLNTIYF.

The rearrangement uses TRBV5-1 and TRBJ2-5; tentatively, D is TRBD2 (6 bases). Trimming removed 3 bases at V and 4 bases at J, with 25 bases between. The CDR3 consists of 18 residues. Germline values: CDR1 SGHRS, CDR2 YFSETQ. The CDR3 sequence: CASSWGNSALGGRETQYF. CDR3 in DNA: TGCGCCAGCAGCTGGGGGAACTCAGCGTTGGGGGGACGAGAGACCCAGTACTTC.

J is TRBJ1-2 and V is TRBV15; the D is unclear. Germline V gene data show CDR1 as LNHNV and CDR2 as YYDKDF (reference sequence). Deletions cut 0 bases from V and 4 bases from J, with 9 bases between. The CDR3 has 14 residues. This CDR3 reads CATSRDMEAYGYTF. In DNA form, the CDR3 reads TGTGCCACCAGCAGAGACATGGAAGCCTATGGCTACACCTTC.

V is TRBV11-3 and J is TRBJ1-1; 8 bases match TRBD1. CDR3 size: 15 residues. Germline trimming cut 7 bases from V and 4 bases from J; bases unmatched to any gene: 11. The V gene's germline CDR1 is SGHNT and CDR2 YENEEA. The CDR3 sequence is CASTPIQGVVTEAFF. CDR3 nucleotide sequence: TGTGCCAGCACCCCCATACAGGGGGTTGTCACTGAAGCTTTCTTT.

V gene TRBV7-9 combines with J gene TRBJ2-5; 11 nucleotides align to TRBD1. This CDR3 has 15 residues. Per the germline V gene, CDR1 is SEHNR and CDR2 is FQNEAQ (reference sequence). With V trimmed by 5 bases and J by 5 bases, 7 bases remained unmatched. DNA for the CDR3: TGTGCCAGCAGCGCCCGGGACAGGGGGAGGGAGACCCAGTACTTC. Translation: CASSARDRGRETQYF.

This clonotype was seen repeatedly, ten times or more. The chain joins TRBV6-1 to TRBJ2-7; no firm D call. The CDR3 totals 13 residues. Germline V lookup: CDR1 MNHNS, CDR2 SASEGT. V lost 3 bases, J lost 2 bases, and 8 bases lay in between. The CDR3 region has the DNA TGTGCCAGCAGTGAGCAGCGTACCTACGAGCAGTACTTC. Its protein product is CASSEQRTYEQYF.

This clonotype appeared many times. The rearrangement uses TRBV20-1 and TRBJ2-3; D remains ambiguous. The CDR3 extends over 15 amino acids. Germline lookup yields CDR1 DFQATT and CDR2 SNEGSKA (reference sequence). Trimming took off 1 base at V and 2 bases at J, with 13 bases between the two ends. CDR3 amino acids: CSARVFGRDTDTQYF. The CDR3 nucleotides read TGCAGTGCTAGAGTTTTTGGCAGAGACACAGATACGCAGTATTTT.

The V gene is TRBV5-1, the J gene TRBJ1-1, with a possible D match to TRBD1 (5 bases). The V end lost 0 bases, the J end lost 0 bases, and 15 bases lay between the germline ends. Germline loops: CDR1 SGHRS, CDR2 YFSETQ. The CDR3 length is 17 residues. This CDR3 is CASSLAPAGRMNTEAFF. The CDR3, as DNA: TGCGCCAGCAGCTTGGCCCCGGCAGGGCGCATGAACACTGAAGCTTTCTTT.

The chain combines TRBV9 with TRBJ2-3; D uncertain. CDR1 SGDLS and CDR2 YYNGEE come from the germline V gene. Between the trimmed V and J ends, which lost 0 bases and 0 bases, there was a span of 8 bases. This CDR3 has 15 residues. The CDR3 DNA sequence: TGTGCCAGCAGCGTAGGATTCTCTAGCACAGATACGCAGTATTTT. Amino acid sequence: CASSVGFSSTDTQYF.

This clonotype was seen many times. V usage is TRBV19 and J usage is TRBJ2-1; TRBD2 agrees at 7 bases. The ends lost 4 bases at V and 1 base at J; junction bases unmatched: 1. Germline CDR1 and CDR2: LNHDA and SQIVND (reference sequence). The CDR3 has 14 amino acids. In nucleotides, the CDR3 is TGTGCCAGTAGTACGGGAGGTTCCTACAATGAGCAGTTCTTC. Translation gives CASSTGGSYNEQFF.

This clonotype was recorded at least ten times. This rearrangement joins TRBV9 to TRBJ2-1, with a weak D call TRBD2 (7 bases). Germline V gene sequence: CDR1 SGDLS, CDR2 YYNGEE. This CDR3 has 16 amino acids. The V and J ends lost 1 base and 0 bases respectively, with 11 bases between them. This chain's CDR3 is CASSVFGGPSYNEQFF. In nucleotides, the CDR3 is TGTGCCAGCAGCGTATTCGGGGGGCCCTCCTACAATGAGCAGTTCTTC.

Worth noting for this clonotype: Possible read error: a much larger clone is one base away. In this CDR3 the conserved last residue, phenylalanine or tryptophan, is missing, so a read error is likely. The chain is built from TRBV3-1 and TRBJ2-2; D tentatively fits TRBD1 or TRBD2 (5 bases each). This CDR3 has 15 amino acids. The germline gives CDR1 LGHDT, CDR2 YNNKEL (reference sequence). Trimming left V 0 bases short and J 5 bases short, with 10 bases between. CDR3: CASSQDLGDTGELFL. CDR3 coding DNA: TGTGCCAGCAGCCAAGATTTGGGGGATACCGGGGAGCTGTTTTTA.

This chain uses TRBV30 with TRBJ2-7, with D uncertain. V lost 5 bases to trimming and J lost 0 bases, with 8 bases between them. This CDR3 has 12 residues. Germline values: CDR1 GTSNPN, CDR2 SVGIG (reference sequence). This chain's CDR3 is CAWSRSSYEQYV. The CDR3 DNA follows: TGTGCCTGGTCCAGGAGCTCCTACGAGCAGTACGTC.

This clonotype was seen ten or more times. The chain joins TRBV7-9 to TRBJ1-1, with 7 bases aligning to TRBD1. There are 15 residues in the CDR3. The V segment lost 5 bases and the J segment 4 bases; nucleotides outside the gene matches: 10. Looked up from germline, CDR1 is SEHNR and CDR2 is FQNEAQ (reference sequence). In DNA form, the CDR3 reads TGTGCCAGCAGCCCGCGGACAGGCGAGAGCACTGAAGCTTTCTTT. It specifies CASSPRTGESTEAFF.

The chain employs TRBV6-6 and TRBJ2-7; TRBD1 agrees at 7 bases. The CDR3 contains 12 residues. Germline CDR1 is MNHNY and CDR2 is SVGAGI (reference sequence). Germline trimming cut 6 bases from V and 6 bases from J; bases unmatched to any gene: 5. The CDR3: CASSLTGSEQYF. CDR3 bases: TGTGCCAGCAGCCTGACAGGGAGCGAGCAGTACTTC.